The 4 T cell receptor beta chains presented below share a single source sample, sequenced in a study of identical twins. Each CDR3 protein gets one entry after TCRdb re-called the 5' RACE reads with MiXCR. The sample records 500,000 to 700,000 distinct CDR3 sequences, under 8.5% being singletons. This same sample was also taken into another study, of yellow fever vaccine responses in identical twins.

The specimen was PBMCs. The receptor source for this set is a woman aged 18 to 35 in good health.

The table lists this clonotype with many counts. CDR3 nucleotide sequence: TGCGCCAGCAGCTCTCAGGGGGGTCGTGAAAAACTGTTTTTT. It specifies CASSSQGGREKLFF. J is TRBJ1-4 and V is TRBV5-1, with TRBD1 matching over 7 bases. The CDR3 is made up of 14 amino acids. Looked up from germline, CDR1 is SGHRS and CDR2 is YFSETQ. The trim removed 3 bases at V and 7 bases at J, leaving 6 bases unmatched. The full variable domain, completed using reference TRBV5-1 and TRBJ1-4, is KAGVTQTPRYLIKTRGQQVTLSCSPISGHRSVSWYQQTPGQGLQFLFEYFSETQRNKGNFPGRFSGRQFSNSRSEMNVSTLELGDSALYLCASSSQGGREKLFFGSGTQLSVL.

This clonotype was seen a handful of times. Here the CDR3 reads CSARPGSQETQYF. Here the CDR3 DNA reads TGCAGTGCTAGACCCGGTAGCCAAGAGACCCAGTACTTC. This chain connects TRBV20-1 to TRBJ2-5; D unclear. CDR3 length: 13 residues. V lost 2 bases and J lost 1, with 8 bases in between. Looked up from germline, CDR1 is DFQATT and CDR2 is SNEGSKA (reference sequence).

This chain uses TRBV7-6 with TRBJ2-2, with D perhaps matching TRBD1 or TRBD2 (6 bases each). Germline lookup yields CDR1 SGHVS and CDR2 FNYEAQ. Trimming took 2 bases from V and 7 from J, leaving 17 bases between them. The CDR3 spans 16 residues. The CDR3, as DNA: TGTGCCAGCAGCTTAAGCCAAGGGGGGATAGGCGGGGAGCTGTTTTTT. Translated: CASSLSQGGIGGELFF.

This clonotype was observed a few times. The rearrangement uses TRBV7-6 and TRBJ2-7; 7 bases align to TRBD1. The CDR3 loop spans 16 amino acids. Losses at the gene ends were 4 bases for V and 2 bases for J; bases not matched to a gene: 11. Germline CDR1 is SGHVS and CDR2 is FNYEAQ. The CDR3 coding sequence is TGTGCCAGCAGCTCCTCCGAGGGACAGCTAGCCTACGAGCAGTACTTC. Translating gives CASSSSEGQLAYEQYF.